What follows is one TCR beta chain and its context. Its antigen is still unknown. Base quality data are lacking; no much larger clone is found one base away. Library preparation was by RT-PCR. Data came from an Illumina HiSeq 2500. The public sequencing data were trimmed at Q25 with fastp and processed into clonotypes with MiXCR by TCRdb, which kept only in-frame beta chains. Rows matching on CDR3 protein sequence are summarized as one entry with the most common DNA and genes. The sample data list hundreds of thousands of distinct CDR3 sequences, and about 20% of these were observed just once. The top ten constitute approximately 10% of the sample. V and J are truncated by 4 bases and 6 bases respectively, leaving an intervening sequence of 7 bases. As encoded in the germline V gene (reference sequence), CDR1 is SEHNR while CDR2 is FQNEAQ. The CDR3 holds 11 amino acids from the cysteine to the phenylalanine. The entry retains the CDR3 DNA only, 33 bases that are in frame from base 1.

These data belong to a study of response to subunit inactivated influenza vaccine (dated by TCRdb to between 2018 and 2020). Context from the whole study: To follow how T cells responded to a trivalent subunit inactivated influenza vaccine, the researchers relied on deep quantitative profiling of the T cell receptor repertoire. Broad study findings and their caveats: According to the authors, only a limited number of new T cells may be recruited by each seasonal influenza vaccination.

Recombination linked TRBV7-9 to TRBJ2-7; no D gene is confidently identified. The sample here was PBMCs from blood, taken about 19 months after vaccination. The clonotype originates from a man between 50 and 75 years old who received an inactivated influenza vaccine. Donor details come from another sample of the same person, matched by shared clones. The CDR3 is CASSSTPEQYF. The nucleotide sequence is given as TGTGCCAGCAGCTCCACTCCCGAGCAGTACTTC.